A selection of T cell receptor beta chains follows, all from one sample in a study of cytomegalovirus exposure and HLA in healthy donors. TCRdb keeps only in-frame clones here, not all; method: immunoSEQ multiplex PCR. The sample yields about 160,000 clones, around three quarters seen once. The sequenced material came from PBMCs. All receptors derive from a middle-aged woman in good health and CMV-seronegative. The CDR3 runs from the conserved cysteine through the conserved F or W. The order of the fields is V gene, J gene, clone size, D gene, CDR3 protein, CDR3 DNA. A D gene is named only where the DNA matches it firmly. Part of the rows lack a size; the others show once, few, many or a class for expanded clones.

TRBV10-3,TRBJ1-1,-,TRBD1,CAISAGQGPEAFF,TGTGCCATCAGCGCTGGACAGGGCCCTGAAGCTTTCTTT
TRBV18,TRBJ1-4,-,-,CASSPQRNEKLFF,TGTGCCAGCTCACCGCAGCGGAATGAAAAACTGTTTTTT
TRBV2,TRBJ2-5,-,TRBD2,CASKGSGKIQETQYF,TGTGCCAGCAAGGGTAGCGGGAAGATCCAAGAGACCCAGTACTTC
TRBV5-1,TRBJ2-7,-,TRBD1,CASSLSAHRDRSPYEQYF,TGCGCCAGCAGCTTGTCAGCTCACCGGGACAGGAGCCCCTACGAGCAGTACTTC
TRBV10-1,TRBJ2-7,few,TRBD2,CASRTSGRGYEQYF,TGCGCCAGCAGGACTAGCGGGAGAGGGTACGAGCAGTACTTC
TRBV7-9,TRBJ1-1,-,-,CASSPPGGTEAFF,TGTGCCAGCAGCCCCCCAGGAGGCACTGAAGCTTTCTTT
TRBV19,TRBJ2-1,-,TRBD2,CASSASGSSYNEQFF,TGTGCCAGTAGTGCTAGCGGGAGCTCCTACAATGAGCAGTTCTTC
TRBV2,TRBJ1-1,-,-,CASREKIQGFAEAFF,TGTGCCAGCAGGGAAAAAATCCAGGGATTCGCTGAAGCTTTCTTT
TRBV27,TRBJ1-1,-,-,CASSLKGEGMGNTEAFF,TGTGCCAGCAGCCTCAAAGGGGAGGGGATGGGGAACACTGAAGCTTTCTTT
TRBV6-1,TRBJ2-7,once,TRBD2,CASSEAVSGMHYEQYF,TGTGCCAGCAGTGAAGCCGTCAGCGGGATGCACTACGAGCAGTACTTC
TRBV7-3,TRBJ1-1,-,-,CASSPRIPQGSEAFF,TGTGCCAGCAGCCCCCGAATCCCACAGGGCTCTGAAGCTTTCTTT
TRBV19,TRBJ1-2,once,TRBD1,CASSIDGQAYGYTF,TGTGCCAGTAGTATTGATGGACAGGCCTATGGCTACACCTTC
TRBV7-2,TRBJ2-7,-,TRBD2,CASSSSGGYEQYF,TGTGCCAGCAGCTCTTCGGGGGGCTACGAGCAGTACTTC
TRBV7-8,TRBJ2-7,-,TRBD2,CASAEREGSYEQYF,TGTGCCAGCGCCGAGCGGGAGGGTTCCTACGAGCAGTACTTC
TRBV7-3,TRBJ2-5,-,TRBD2,CASSFFFEGLAGEEAQYF,TGTGCCAGCAGCTTTTTTTTTGAGGGACTAGCGGGAGAAGAGGCCCAGTACTTC
TRBV30,TRBJ2-7,-,TRBD1,CAWSGTGSYEQYF,TGTGCCTGGAGTGGGACAGGGTCCTACGAGCAGTACTTC
TRBV11-3,TRBJ2-7,-,-,CASSSDIYEQYF,TGTGCCAGCAGCTCCGACATCTACGAGCAGTACTTC
TRBV6-5,TRBJ1-1,-,-,CASSYRQGMNTEAFF,TGTGCCAGCAGTTACCGGCAGGGGATGAACACTGAAGCTTTCTTT
TRBV7-2,TRBJ2-7,-,TRBD1,CASSSTGQGALMSYEQYF,TGTGCCAGCAGCTCGACGGGACAGGGGGCATTAATGTCCTACGAGCAGTACTTC
TRBV18,TRBJ2-7,-,TRBD1,CASSQGQESYEQYF,TGTGCCAGCTCACAGGGACAGGAGTCCTACGAGCAGTACTTC
TRBV14,TRBJ2-7,-,TRBD2,CASSQDSGAGGGLATKQYF,TGTGCCAGCAGCCAAGATTCCGGAGCGGGAGGGGGACTTGCTACGAAGCAGTACTTC
TRBV5-4,TRBJ2-1,-,TRBD2,CASSWKMSLAGGPVPSEQFF,TGTGCCAGCAGCTGGAAGATGTCCCTAGCGGGAGGGCCTGTTCCTAGTGAGCAGTTCTTC
TRBV2,TRBJ2-3,-,TRBD2,CASRERDLTDTQYF,TGTGCCAGCAGAGAGCGGGACCTCACAGATACGCAGTATTTT
TRBV28,TRBJ1-1,-,-,CASSPISGNTEAFF,TGTGCCAGCAGCCCGATATCAGGGAACACTGAAGCTTTCTTT
TRBV30,TRBJ1-3,-,-,CAWTLGGSGNTIYF,TGTGCCTGGACGTTGGGGGGTTCTGGAAACACCATATATTTT
TRBV27,TRBJ2-6,-,-,CASSLTPSGANVLTF,TGTGCCAGCAGTTTAACTCCCTCTGGGGCCAACGTCCTGACTTTC
TRBV14,TRBJ1-1,-,TRBD1,CASSHGTGEYTEAFF,TGTGCCAGCAGCCACGGGACAGGGGAGTACACTGAAGCTTTCTTT
TRBV12-5,TRBJ1-4,few,TRBD1,CASPGQGCNEKLFF,TGTGCTAGCCCCGGACAGGGATGTAATGAAAAACTGTTTTTT
TRBV4-2,TRBJ2-3,-,-,CASSQRWASQRDTQYF,TGTGCCAGCAGCCAGCGGTGGGCTAGCCAGCGTGATACGCAGTATTTT
TRBV2,TRBJ1-1,-,TRBD1,CASSSGTGGPTVNTEAFF,TGTGCCAGCAGCTCCGGGACAGGGGGCCCCACGGTGAACACTGAAGCTTTCTTT
TRBV11-2,TRBJ2-6,-,TRBD1,CASGDRSTGANVLTF,TGTGCCAGCGGGGACAGGAGTACTGGGGCCAACGTCCTGACTTTC
TRBV19,TRBJ1-5,once,TRBD1,CASTGTGGTGQPQHF,TGTGCCAGTACCGGGACAGGGGGGACGGGCCAGCCCCAGCATTTT
TRBV6-5,TRBJ2-3,-,-,CASSRQYTDTQYF,TGTGCCAGCAGTCGACAGTACACAGATACGCAGTATTTT
TRBV2,TRBJ1-1,-,-,CASSGQPNTEAFF,TGTGCCAGCAGTGGACAGCCTAACACTGAAGCTTTCTTT
TRBV4-1,TRBJ1-4,-,-,CASSQGVTDINEKLFF,TGCGCCAGCAGCCAAGGCGTGACAGACATTAATGAAAAACTGTTTTTT
TRBV19,TRBJ2-5,-,-,CASSPLREIQETQYF,TGTGCCAGTAGCCCCCTCAGGGAAATTCAAGAGACCCAGTACTTC
TRBV30,TRBJ1-3,-,-,CAWFQGGNTIYF,TGTGCCTGGTTTCAGGGGGGAAACACCATATATTTT
TRBV9,TRBJ2-5,few,TRBD1,CASSVGTGVIQETQYF,TGTGCCAGCAGCGTAGGGACAGGGGTCATCCAAGAGACCCAGTACTTC
TRBV5-8,TRBJ1-1,-,TRBD1,CASSYHRTGSTEAFF,TGTGCCAGCAGCTACCACCGGACAGGGAGCACTGAAGCTTTCTTT
TRBV14,TRBJ2-5,few,TRBD2,CASSQSWTSSQETQYF,TGTGCCAGCAGCCAGAGCTGGACTAGCAGCCAAGAGACCCAGTACTTC
TRBV19,TRBJ1-1,-,-,CASRTKSGTEAFF,TGTGCCAGTAGAACGAAATCGGGAACTGAAGCTTTCTTT
TRBV29-1,TRBJ2-6,few,-,CSVWTAPGANVLTF,TGCAGCGTCTGGACAGCCCCCGGGGCCAACGTCCTGACTTTC
TRBV7-9,TRBJ1-6,-,-,CASSLDGGSYNSPLHF,TGTGCCAGCAGCTTAGACGGGGGCTCCTATAATTCACCCCTCCACTTT
TRBV30,TRBJ1-4,-,-,CAWSPDAGKGEKLFF,TGTGCCTGGAGTCCAGACGCAGGGAAGGGTGAAAAACTGTTTTTT
TRBV13,TRBJ2-3,-,-,CASSLQQGTDTQYF,TGTGCCAGCAGCTTACAGCAGGGGACAGATACGCAGTATTTT
TRBV28,TRBJ2-2,-,TRBD1,CASTPGQGGELFF,TGTGCCAGCACCCCGGGACAGGGGGGGGAGCTGTTTTTT
TRBV9,TRBJ2-7,-,TRBD1,CASSSTGDGYEQYF,TGTGCCAGCAGCTCCACAGGGGATGGGTACGAGCAGTACTTC
TRBV19,TRBJ2-2,-,-,CASRPGLAKTGELFF,TGTGCCAGTAGACCGGGACTCGCAAAAACCGGGGAGCTGTTTTTT
TRBV5-1,TRBJ2-2,-,-,CASSSQPSTGELFF,TGCGCCAGCAGCTCCCAGCCTAGCACCGGGGAGCTGTTTTTT
TRBV5-6,TRBJ2-6,-,-,CASSLDTHSGANVLTF,TGTGCCAGCAGCCTTGACACCCACTCTGGGGCCAACGTCCTGACTTTC